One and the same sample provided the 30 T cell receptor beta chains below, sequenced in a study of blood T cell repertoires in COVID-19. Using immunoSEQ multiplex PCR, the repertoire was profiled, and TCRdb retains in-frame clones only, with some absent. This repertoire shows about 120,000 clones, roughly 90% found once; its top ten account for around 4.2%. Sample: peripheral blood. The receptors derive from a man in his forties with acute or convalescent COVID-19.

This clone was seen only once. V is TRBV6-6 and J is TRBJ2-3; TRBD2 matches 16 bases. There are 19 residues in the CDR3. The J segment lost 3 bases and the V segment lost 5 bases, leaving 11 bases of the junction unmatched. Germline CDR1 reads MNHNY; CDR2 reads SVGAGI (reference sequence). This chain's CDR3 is CASSHQFGTSGRGTDTQYF. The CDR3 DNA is TGTGCCAGCAGTCATCAATTTGGGACTAGCGGGAGGGGTACAGATACGCAGTATTTT.

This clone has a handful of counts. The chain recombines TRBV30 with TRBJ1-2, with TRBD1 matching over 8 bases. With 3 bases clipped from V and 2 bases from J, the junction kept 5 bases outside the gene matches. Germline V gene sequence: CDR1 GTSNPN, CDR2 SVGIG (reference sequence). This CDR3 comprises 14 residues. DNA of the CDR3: TGTGCCTGGAGAGGAGACAGGGGAAACTATGGCTACACCTTC. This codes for CAWRGDRGNYGYTF.

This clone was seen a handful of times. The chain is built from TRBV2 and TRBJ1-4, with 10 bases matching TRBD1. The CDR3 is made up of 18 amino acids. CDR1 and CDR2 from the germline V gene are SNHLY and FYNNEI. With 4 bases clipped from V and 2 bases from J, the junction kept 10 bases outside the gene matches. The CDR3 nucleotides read TGTGCCAGCAGTGCCCCCCGGGACAGGGGAACTACTAATGAAAAACTGTTTTTT. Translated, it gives CASSAPRDRGTTNEKLFF.

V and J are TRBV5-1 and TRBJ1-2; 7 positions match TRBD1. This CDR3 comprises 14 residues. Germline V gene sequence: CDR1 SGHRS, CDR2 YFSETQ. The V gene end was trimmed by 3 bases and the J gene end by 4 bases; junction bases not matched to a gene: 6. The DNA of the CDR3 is TGCGCCAGCAGCTCTGGACAGGAGACCTATGGCTACACCTTC. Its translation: CASSSGQETYGYTF.

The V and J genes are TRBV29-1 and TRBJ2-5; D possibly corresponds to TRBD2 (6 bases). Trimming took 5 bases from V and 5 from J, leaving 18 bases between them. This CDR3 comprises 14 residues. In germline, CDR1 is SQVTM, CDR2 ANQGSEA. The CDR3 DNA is TGCAGCGTTTCCTCTATAGGGAGGCGGGAGACCCAGTACTTC. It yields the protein CSVSSIGRRETQYF.

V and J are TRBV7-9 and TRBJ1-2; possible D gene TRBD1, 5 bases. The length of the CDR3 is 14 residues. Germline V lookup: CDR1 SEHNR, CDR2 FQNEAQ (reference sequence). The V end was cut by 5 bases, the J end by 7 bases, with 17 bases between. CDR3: CASSPEATALGYTF. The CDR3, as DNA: TGTGCCAGCAGCCCAGAAGCGACAGCCCTTGGCTACACCTTC.

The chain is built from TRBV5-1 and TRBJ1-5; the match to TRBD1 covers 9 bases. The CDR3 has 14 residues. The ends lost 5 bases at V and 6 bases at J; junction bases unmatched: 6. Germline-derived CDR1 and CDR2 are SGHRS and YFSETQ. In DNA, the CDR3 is TGCGCCAGCAGTAGGGGACAGGGAAGTCAGCCCCAGCATTTT. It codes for CASSRGQGSQPQHF.

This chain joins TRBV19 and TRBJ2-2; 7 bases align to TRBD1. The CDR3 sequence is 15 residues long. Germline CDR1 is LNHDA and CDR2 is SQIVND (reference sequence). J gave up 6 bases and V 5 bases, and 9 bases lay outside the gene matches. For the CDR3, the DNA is TGTGCCAGTAGTCAAACAACAGGGGTCGCCGGGGAGCTGTTTTTT. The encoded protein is CASSQTTGVAGELFF.

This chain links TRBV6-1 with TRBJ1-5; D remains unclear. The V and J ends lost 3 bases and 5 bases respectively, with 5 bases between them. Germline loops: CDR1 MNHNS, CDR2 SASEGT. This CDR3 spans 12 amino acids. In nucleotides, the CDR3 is TGTGCCAGCAGTGAGGGAGATCAGCCCCAGCATTTT. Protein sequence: CASSEGDQPQHF.

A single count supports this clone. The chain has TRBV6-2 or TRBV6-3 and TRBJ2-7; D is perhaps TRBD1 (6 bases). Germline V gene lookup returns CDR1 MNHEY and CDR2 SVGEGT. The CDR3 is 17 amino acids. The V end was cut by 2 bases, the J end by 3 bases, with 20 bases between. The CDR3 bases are TGTGCCAGCAGTTACGCCCCGATCGGGACACTGAACTACGAGCAGTACTTC. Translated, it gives CASSYAPIGTLNYEQYF.

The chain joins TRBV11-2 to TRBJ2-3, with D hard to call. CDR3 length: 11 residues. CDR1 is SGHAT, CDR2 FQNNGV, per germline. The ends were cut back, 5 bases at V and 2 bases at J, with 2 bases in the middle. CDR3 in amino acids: CASSLTDTQYF. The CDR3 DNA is TGTGCCAGCAGCCTCACAGATACGCAGTATTTT.

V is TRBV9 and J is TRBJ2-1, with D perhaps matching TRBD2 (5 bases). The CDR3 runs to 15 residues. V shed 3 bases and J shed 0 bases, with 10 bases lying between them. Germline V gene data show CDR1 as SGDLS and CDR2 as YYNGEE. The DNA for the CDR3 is TGTGCCAGCAGCGCCCCGGGGAGCTCCTACAATGAGCAGTTCTTC. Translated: CASSAPGSSYNEQFF.

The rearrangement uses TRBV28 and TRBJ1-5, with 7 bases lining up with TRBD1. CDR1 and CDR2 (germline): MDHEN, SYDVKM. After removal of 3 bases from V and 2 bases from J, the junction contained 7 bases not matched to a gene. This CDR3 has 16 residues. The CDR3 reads CASSFQTGMGNQPQHF. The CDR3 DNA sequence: TGTGCCAGCAGTTTTCAGACAGGGATGGGCAATCAGCCCCAGCATTTT.

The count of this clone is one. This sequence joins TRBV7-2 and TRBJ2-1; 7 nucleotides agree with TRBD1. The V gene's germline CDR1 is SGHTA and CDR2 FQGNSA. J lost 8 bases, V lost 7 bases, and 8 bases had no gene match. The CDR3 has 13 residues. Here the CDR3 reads CASTLRGGDEQFF. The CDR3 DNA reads TGTGCCAGCACCCTCCGAGGGGGCGATGAGCAGTTCTTC.

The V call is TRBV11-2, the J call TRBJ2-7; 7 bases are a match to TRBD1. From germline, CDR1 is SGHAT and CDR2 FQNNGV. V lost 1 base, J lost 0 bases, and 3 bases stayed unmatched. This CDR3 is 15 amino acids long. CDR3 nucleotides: TGTGCCAGCAGCTTAGGAGGGGGCAGCTCCTACGAGCAGTACTTC. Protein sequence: CASSLGGGSSYEQYF.

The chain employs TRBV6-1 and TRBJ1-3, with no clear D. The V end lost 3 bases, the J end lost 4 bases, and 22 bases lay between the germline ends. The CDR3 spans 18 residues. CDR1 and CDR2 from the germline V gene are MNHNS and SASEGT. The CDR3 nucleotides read TGTGCCAGCAGTGAGGCCCGTCCAGGATCAGTCGTGGGAAACACCATATATTTT. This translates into CASSEARPGSVVGNTIYF.

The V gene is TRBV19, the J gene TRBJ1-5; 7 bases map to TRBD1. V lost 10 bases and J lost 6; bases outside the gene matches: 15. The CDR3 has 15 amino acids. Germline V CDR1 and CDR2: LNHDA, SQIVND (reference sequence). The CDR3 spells CATRGETGSFQPQHF. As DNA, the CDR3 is TGTGCCACCCGAGGGGAGACAGGGAGTTTTCAGCCCCAGCATTTT.

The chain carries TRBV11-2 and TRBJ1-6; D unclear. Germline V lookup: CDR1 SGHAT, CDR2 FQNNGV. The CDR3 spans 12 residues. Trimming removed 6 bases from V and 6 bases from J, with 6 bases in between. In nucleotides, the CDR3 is TGTGCCAGCAGTACAGTTAATTCACCCCTCCACTTT. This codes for CASSTVNSPLHF.

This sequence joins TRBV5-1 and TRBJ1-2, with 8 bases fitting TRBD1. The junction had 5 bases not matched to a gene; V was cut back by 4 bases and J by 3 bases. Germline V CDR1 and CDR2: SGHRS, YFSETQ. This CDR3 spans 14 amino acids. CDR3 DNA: TGCGCCAGCAGCGAGGGACAGGAGCACTATGGCTACACCTTC. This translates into CASSEGQEHYGYTF.

The CDR3 DNA follows: TGTGCCAGCAGCCAAAATAGGGGCCCAGGGGATAGCAATCAGCCCCAGCATTTT. Its translation is CASSQNRGPGDSNQPQHF. The chain uses TRBV4-2 and TRBJ1-5, with a weak D call TRBD1 (6 bases). The CDR3 has 18 residues. In germline, CDR1 is LGHNA, CDR2 YNFKEQ. The germline V and J ends were trimmed by 2 bases and 0 bases, with 17 bases remaining between them.

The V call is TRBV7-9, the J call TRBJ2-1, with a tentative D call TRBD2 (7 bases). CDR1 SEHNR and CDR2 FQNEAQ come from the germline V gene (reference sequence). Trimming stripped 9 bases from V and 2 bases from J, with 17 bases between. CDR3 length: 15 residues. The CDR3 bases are TGTGCCAGGCCCTTAAGGGGGGGAGCCTACAATGAGCAGTTCTTC. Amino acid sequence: CARPLRGGAYNEQFF.

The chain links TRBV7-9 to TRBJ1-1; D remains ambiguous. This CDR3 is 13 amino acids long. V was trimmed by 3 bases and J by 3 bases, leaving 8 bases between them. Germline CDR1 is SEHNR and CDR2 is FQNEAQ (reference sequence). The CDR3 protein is CASSFLADTEAFF. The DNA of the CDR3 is TGTGCCAGCAGCTTCTTGGCCGACACTGAAGCTTTCTTT.

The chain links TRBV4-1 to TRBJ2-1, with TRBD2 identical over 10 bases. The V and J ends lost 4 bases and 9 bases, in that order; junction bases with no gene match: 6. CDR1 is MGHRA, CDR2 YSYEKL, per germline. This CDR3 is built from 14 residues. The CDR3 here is CASSLGTSVTEQFF. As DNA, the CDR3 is TGCGCCAGCAGCCTCGGGACTAGCGTCACTGAGCAGTTCTTC.

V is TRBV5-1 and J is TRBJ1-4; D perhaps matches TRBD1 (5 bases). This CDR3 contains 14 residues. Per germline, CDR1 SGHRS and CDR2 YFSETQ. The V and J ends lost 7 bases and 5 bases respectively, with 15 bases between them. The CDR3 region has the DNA TGCGCCAGCGCCAGGGAGGCAAGGAATGAAAAACTGTTTTTT. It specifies CASAREARNEKLFF.

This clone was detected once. The CDR3 region is CASSKAQGSFYEQYF. DNA of the CDR3: TGTGCCAGTAGTAAGGCACAGGGCTCCTTCTACGAGCAGTACTTC. The J gene is TRBJ2-7, the V gene TRBV19, with D possibly matching TRBD1 (6 bases). In germline, CDR1 is LNHDA, CDR2 SQIVND (reference sequence). The germline V and J ends were trimmed by 4 bases and 3 bases, with 16 bases remaining between them. This CDR3 region has 15 residues.

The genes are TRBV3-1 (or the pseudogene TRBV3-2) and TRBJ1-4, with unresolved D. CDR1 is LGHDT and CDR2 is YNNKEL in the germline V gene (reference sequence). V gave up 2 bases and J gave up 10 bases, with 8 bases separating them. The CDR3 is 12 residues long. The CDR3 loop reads CASSQSSGKLFF. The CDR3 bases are TGTGCCAGCAGCCAAAGCAGCGGAAAACTGTTTTTT.

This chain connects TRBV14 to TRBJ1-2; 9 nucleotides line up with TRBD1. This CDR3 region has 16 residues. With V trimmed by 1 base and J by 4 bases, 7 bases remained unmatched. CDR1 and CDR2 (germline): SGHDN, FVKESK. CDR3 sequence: CASSQGPWDRVYGYTF. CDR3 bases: TGTGCCAGCAGCCAAGGTCCTTGGGACAGGGTCTATGGCTACACCTTC. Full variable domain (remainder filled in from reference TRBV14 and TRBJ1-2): EAGVTQFPSHSVIEKGQTVTLRCDPISGHDNLYWYRRVMGKEIKFLLHFVKESKQDESGMPNNRFLAERTGGTYSTLKVQPAELEDSGVYFCASSQGPWDRVYGYTFGSGTRLTVV.

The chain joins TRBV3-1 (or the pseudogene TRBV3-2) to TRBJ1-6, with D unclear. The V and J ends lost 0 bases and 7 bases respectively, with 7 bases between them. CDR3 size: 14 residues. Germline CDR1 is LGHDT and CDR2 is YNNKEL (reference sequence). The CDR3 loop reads CASSQDPFNSPLHF. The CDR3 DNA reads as TGTGCCAGCAGCCAAGACCCCTTCAATTCACCCCTCCACTTT.

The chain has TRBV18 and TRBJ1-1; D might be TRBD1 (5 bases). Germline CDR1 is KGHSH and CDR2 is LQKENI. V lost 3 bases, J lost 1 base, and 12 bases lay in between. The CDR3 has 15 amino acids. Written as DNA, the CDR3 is TGTGCCAGCTCACCCCAGGGTGGAGAGAACACTGAAGCTTTCTTT. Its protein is CASSPQGGENTEAFF.

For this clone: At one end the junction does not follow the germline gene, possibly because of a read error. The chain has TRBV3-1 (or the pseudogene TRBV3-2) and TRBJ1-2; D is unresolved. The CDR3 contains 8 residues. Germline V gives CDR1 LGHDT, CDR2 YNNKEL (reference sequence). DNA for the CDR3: TGCTACTATGTCGGGTACACCTTC. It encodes CYYVGYTF.